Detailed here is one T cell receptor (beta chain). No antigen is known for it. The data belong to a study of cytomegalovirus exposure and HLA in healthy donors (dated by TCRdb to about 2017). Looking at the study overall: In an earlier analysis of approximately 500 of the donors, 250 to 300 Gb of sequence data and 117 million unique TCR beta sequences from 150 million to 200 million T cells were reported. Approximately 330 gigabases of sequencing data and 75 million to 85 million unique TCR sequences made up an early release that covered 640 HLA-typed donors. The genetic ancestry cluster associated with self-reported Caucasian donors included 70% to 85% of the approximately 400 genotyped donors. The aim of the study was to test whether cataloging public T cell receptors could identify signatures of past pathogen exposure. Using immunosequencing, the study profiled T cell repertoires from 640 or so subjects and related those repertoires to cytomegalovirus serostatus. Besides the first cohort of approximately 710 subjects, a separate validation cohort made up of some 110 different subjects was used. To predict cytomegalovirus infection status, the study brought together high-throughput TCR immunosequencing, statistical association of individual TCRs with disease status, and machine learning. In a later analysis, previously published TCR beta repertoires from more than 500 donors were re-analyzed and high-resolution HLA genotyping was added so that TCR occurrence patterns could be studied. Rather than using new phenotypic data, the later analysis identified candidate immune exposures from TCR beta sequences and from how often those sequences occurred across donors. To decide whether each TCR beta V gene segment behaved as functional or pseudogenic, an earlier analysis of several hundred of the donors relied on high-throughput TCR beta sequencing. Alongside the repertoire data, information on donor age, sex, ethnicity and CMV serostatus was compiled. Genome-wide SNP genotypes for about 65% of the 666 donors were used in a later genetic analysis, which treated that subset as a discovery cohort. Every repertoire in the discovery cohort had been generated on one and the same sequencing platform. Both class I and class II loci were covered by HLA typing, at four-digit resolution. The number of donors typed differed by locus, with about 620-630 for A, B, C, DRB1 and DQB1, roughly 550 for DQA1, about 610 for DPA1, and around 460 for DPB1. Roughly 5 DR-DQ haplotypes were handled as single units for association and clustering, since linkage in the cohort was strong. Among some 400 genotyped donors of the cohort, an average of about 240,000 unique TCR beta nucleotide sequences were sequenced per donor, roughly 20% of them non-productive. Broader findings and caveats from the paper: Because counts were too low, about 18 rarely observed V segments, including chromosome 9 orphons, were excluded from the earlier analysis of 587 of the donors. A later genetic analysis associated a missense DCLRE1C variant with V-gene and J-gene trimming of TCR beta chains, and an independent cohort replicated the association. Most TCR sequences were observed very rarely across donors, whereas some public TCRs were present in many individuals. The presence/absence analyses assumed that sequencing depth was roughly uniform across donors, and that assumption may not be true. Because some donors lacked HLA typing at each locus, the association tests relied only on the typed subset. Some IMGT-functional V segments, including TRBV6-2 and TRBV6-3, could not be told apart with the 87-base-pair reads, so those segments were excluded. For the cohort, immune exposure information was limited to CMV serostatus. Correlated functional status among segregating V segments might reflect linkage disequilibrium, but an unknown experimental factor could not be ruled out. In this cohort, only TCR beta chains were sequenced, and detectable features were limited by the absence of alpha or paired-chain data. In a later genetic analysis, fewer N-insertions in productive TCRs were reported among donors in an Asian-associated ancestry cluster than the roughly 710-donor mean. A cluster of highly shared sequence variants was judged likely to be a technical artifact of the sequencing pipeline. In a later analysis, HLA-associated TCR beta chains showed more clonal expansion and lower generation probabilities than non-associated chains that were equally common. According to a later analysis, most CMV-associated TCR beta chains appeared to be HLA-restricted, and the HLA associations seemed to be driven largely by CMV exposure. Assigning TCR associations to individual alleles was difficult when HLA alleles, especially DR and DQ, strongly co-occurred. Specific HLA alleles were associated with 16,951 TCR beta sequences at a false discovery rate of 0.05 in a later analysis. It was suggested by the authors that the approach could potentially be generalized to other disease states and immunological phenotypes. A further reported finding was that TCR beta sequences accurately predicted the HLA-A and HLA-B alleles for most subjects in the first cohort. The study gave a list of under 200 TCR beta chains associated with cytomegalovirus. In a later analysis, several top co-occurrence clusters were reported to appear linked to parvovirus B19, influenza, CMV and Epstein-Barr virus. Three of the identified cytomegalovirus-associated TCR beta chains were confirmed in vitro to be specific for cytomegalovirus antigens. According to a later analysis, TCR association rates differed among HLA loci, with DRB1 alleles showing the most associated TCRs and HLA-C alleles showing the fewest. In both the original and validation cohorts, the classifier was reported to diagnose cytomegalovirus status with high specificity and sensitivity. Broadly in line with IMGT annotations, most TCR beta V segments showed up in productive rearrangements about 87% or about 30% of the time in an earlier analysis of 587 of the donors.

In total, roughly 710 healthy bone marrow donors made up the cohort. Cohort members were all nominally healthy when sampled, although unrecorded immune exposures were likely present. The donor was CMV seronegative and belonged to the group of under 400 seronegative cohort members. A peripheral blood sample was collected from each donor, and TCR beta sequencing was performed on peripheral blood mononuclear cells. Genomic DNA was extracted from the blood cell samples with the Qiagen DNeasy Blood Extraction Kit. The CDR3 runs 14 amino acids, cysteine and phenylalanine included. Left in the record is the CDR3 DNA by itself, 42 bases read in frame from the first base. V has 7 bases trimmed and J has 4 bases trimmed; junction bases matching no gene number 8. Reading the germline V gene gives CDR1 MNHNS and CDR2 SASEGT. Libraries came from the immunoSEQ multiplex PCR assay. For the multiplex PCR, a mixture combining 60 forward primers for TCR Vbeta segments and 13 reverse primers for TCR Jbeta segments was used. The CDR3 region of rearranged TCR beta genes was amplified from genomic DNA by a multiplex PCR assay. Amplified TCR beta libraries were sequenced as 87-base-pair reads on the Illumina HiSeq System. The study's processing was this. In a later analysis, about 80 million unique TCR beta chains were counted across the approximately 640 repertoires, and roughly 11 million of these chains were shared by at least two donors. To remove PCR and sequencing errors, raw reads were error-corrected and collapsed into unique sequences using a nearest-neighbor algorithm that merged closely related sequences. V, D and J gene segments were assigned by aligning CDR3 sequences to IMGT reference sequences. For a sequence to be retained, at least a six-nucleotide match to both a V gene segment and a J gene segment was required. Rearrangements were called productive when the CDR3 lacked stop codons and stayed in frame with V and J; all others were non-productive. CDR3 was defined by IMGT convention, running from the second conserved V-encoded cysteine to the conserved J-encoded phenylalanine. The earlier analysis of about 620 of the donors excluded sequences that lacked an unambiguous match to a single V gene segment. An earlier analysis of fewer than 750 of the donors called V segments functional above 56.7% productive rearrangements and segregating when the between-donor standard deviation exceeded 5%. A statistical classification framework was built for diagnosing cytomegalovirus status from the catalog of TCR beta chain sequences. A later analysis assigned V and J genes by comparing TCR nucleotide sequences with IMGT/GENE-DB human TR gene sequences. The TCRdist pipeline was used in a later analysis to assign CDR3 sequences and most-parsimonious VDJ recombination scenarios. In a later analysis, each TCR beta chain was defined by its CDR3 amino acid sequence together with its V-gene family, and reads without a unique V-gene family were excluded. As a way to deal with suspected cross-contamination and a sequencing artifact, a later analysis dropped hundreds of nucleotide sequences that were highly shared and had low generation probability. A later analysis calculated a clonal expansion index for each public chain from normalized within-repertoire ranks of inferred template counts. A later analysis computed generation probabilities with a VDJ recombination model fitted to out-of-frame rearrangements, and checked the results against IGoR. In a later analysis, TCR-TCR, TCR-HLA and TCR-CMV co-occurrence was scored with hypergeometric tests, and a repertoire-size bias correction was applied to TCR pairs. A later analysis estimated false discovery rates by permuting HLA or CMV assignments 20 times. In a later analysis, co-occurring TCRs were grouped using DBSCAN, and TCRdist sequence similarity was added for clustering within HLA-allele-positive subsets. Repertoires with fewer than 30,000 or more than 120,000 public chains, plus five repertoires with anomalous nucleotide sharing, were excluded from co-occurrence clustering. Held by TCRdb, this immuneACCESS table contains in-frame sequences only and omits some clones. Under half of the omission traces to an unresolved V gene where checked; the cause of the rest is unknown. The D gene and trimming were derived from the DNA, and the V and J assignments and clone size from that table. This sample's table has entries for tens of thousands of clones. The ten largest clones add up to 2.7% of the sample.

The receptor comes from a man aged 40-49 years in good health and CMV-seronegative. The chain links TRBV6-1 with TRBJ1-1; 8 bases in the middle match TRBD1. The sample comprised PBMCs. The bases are TGTGCCAGCAACCTAAGGACAGGGAGCACTGAAGCTTTCTTT. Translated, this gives CASNLRTGSTEAFF.